This TCR beta chain is from a study of blood T cell repertoires in COVID-19. Some clones are missing from TCRdb's copy, which holds only in-frame ones; the method was immunoSEQ multiplex PCR. The top ten hold more than 9% of the sample, which has hundreds of thousands of clones, 89% seen once. The source material was PBMCs or T cells enriched from blood (not recorded which). The origin of this receptor is a woman in her twenties or thirties who had recovered from COVID-19.

This CDR3 is CASSSNTGYSNQPQHF. The CDR3 coding sequence is TGTGCCAGCAGTTCTAATACAGGATATAGCAATCAGCCCCAGCATTTT. The V and J genes are TRBV6-5 and TRBJ1-5; possibly TRBD1 for D (5 bases). CDR1 and CDR2 (germline): MNHEY, SVGAGI. V lost 4 bases to trimming and J lost 0 bases, with 13 bases between them. The CDR3 has 16 amino acids.